The present T cell receptor (beta chain) was sequenced within a study of shared clonotypes between healthy human individuals. Some clones are missing from TCRdb's copy, which holds only in-frame ones; the method was immunoSEQ multiplex PCR. The sample includes approximately 2.1 million clones, approximately 93% of them seen just once. For this clone: Its antigen remains unidentified.

The study drew its donors from healthy HIV-negative adults without recent acute infections or vaccinations. The study's findings and limits: Incompleteness in sorted-subset sequencing, despite large depth, was shown by rarefaction. Memory subsets generally showed smaller estimated richness than naive subsets did. Compared with clonotypes that all four donors shared, non-shared clonotypes had lower generation probabilities.

This CDR3 has 17 amino acids. After removal of 1 base from V and 7 bases from J, the junction contained 7 bases not matched to a gene. Germline V gives CDR1 SGHTA, CDR2 FQGNSA. This TCR was recovered from a man aged 18 to 30 in good health. Some clones in this sample may be carry-over from other donors' samples. The chain recombines TRBV7-2 with TRBJ2-1; 13 bases line up with TRBD2. Specimen: naive CD4+ T cells from PBMCs. This sample's subset: CD45RA+ positively selected. In nucleotides, the CDR3 is TGTGCCAGCAGCTTAGTGGGACTAGCGGGACGCTTAAATGAGCAGTTCTTC. Translating it yields CASSLVGLAGRLNEQFF.